This TCR beta chain appears in the sequencing data of a study of blood T cells in healthy people across ages. Together with a sample-barcoded 5' primer, a J-beta primer mix was included in a second PCR lasting roughly 6 to 12 cycles. Each CDR3 protein is one row after TCRdb ran MiXCR on the 5' RACE reads. The table has some 800,000 distinct CDR3 sequences, roughly 25% seen once. The V gene lost 4 bases and the J gene lost 4 bases, with 21 bases spanning the gap. CDR1 SGDLS and CDR2 YYNGEE come from the germline V gene. This CDR3 has 16 amino acids. The sample was also linked to a second study, of T cells of mothers and their children. That report adds: Each child gave about 3 million TCR beta CDR3 reads (each mother, over 8.5 million).

The chain is built from TRBV9 and TRBJ2-7; a weak D match, TRBD2 (5 bases). This receptor was obtained from a boy between 10 and 17 years old in good health. Material for sequencing was blood. As DNA, the CDR3 is TGTGCCAGCAGCACCGACCCGGCGGAGGATTCTTACGAGCAGTACTTC. Protein product: CASSTDPAEDSYEQYF.